This entry lists 26 T cell receptor beta chains sequenced from one sample in a study of PD-1 blockade in classical Hodgkin lymphoma. Sequencing was performed with immunoSEQ multiplex PCR; in TCRdb, only in-frame clones are kept and a portion is missing. The top ten hold roughly 9.2% of the sample, which has more than 140,000 clones, approximately 80% seen once. Every one of the patients relapsed after autologous stem cell transplantation (brentuximab vedotin exposure was variable). Sequencing was performed on peripheral blood mononuclear cells (PBMCs), taken before the second cycle of nivolumab. Receptors were obtained from a human donor with classical Hodgkin lymphoma.

This rearrangement joins TRBV30 to TRBJ2-3; the D call may be TRBD1 or TRBD2 (5 bases each). The germline gives CDR1 GTSNPN, CDR2 SVGIG (reference sequence). This CDR3 has 17 amino acids. V was trimmed by 7 bases and J by 3 bases, leaving 26 bases between them. The CDR3: CASRGSGLSRGTDTQYF. The DNA for the CDR3 is TGTGCCTCCCGGGGTTCCGGGCTATCAAGGGGTACAGATACGCAGTATTTT.

The V call is TRBV6-5, the J call TRBJ2-5; D remains ambiguous. V lost 1 base, J lost 2 bases, and 8 bases lay in between. CDR3 length: 14 amino acids. CDR1 MNHEY and CDR2 SVGAGI come from the germline V gene. The DNA for the CDR3 is TGTGCCAGCAGTTACTTCGGGTGGCAAGAGACCCAGTACTTC. As protein: CASSYFGWQETQYF.

The chain has TRBV4-3 and TRBJ2-7; perhaps TRBD1 as D (5 bases). V dropped 10 bases and J dropped 6 bases, with 19 bases sitting between them. This CDR3 has 13 residues. Germline-derived CDR1 and CDR2 are LGHNA and YSLEER. CDR3 bases: TGCGCCACCTCAGTAGGGGCCACGGGCGAGCAGTACTTC. The encoded protein is CATSVGATGEQYF.

This clone occurred once. This sequence joins TRBV27 and TRBJ2-5; unclear D gene. V was trimmed by 5 bases and J by 2 bases, leaving 3 bases between them. This CDR3 has 11 amino acids. The germline CDR1 and CDR2 sequences are MNHEY and SMNVEV (reference sequence). Written as DNA, the CDR3 is TGTGCCAGCAGTCCTCAAGAGACCCAGTACTTC. Translation gives CASSPQETQYF.

V and J are TRBV19 and TRBJ1-4; D gene ambiguous. The V end was cut by 6 bases, the J end by 0 bases, with 8 bases between. Germline V lookup: CDR1 LNHDA, CDR2 SQIVND (reference sequence). The CDR3 runs 14 residues. CDR3 in DNA: TGTGCCAGTAGCCTCCTTGCAACTAATGAAAAACTGTTTTTT. This gives the protein CASSLLATNEKLFF.

V usage is TRBV18 and J usage is TRBJ1-2, with D tentatively TRBD1 (5 bases). V was clipped by 2 bases and J by 2 bases, with 12 bases between them. CDR1 is KGHSH, CDR2 LQKENI, per germline. The CDR3 spans 15 residues. CDR3 nucleotide sequence: TGTGCCAGCTCACCAGGACAAGTAGGGAACTATGGCTACACCTTC. Amino acids: CASSPGQVGNYGYTF.

The rearrangement links TRBV28 to TRBJ2-1; D ambiguous. V lost 3 bases, J lost 5 bases, and 11 bases lay in between. This CDR3 has 14 residues. Germline loops: CDR1 MDHEN, CDR2 SYDVKM. As DNA, the CDR3 is TGTGCCAGCAGTTTTGGTGGGCAGAACAATGAGCAGTTCTTC. Protein sequence: CASSFGGQNNEQFF. The whole variable domain, filled in from reference TRBV28 and TRBJ2-1, reads DVKVTQSSRYLVKRTGEKVFLECVQDMDHENMFWYRQDPGLGLRLIYFSYDVKMKEKGDIPEGYSVSREKKERFSLILESASTNQTSMYLCASSFGGQNNEQFFGPGTRLTVL.

This clone was seen once. The chain links TRBV28 to TRBJ1-1; D is unresolved. Germline loops: CDR1 MDHEN, CDR2 SYDVKM. The CDR3 length is 13 residues. Trimming pared 9 bases from V and 5 bases from J, leaving 16 bases between. CDR3 DNA sequence: TGTGCCAGTCAGCCGAGAGGGTCGACTGAAGCTTTCTTT. This gives the protein CASQPRGSTEAFF. The variable domain in full, completed from reference TRBV28 and TRBJ1-1, reads DVKVTQSSRYLVKRTGEKVFLECVQDMDHENMFWYRQDPGLGLRLIYFSYDVKMKEKGDIPEGYSVSREKKERFSLILESASTNQTSMYLCASQPRGSTEAFFGQGTRLTVV.

The chain couples TRBV2 to TRBJ1-4, with 7 bases fitting TRBD1. The junction had 6 bases not matched to a gene; V was cut back by 5 bases and J by 6 bases. Germline V gene lookup returns CDR1 SNHLY and CDR2 FYNNEI. This CDR3 comprises 14 residues. The CDR3 is CASSPDREDEKLFF. In DNA form, the CDR3 reads TGTGCCAGCAGTCCTGACAGGGAAGATGAAAAACTGTTTTTT.

The genes are TRBV9 and TRBJ2-5, with 7 bases identical to TRBD1. Trimming at V came to 7 bases and at J to 5 bases, leaving 8 bases not matched to a gene. The length of the CDR3 is 13 residues. The germline V gene encodes CDR1 SGDLS and CDR2 YYNGEE. CDR3 DNA sequence: TGTGCCAGCTCGGAGACAGGGAAGGAGACCCAGTACTTC. It translates to CASSETGKETQYF. The entire variable domain, with the rest obtained from reference TRBV9 and TRBJ2-5, is as follows: DSGVTQTPKHLITATGQRVTLRCSPRSGDLSVYWYQQSLDQGLQFLIQYYNGEERAKGNILERFSAQQFPDLHSELNLSSLELGDSALYFCASSETGKETQYFGPGTRLLVL.

This sequence joins TRBV28 and TRBJ2-1, with 9 bases matching TRBD2. CDR1 MDHEN and CDR2 SYDVKM come from the germline V gene. The V gene end was trimmed by 4 bases and the J gene end by 10 bases; junction bases not matched to a gene: 5. This CDR3 has 13 amino acids. As DNA, the CDR3 is TGTGCCAGCAGTTCGGGACTAGCAGAAGAGCAGTTCTTC. Translated, it gives CASSSGLAEEQFF.

The J gene is TRBJ2-5, the V gene TRBV11-2; D tentatively fits TRBD1 or TRBD2 (5 bases each). The CDR3 totals 13 residues. Trimming cost V 3 bases and J 3 bases, with 8 bases left between them. Germline-derived CDR1 and CDR2 are SGHAT and FQNNGV. The CDR3 reads CASSFGGEETQYF. DNA of the CDR3: TGTGCCAGCAGCTTTGGGGGAGAAGAGACCCAGTACTTC.

The chain links TRBV30 to TRBJ2-7, with D unresolved. This CDR3 comprises 12 residues. Trimming stripped 4 bases from V and 2 bases from J, with 9 bases between. Germline V gene sequence: CDR1 GTSNPN, CDR2 SVGIG (reference sequence). This CDR3 is CAWTRRTYEQYF. DNA for the CDR3: TGTGCCTGGACCCGTCGAACCTACGAGCAGTACTTC.

V is TRBV9 and J is TRBJ2-1, with 8 bases that match TRBD1. J was trimmed by 1 base and V by 4 bases; bases with no gene match: 4. The CDR3 runs 15 residues. CDR1 SGDLS and CDR2 YYNGEE come from the germline V gene. The CDR3 here is CASSRHRGSYNEQFF. CDR3 nucleotide sequence: TGTGCCAGCAGCCGGCACAGGGGGTCCTACAATGAGCAGTTCTTC.

The CDR3 loop is CASRPGRGDETQYF. Written as DNA, the CDR3 is TGTGCCAGCAGGCCCGGTAGGGGCGACGAGACCCAGTACTTC. The rearrangement joins TRBV2 to TRBJ2-5, with a possible D match to TRBD1 (5 bases). Germline V gene sequence: CDR1 SNHLY, CDR2 FYNNEI. This CDR3 spans 14 amino acids. The ends were cut back, 6 bases at V and 5 bases at J, with 16 bases in the middle.

The gene calls are TRBV6-1 and TRBJ1-3; D is possibly TRBD1 (6 bases). Trimming took 3 bases from V and 5 from J, leaving 14 bases between them. The length of the CDR3 is 15 residues. Germline CDR1 and CDR2: MNHNS and SASEGT. This chain's CDR3 is CASSEYGQGRNTIYF. The DNA of the CDR3 is TGTGCCAGCAGTGAGTACGGGCAGGGGAGAAACACCATATATTTT.

This clone was counted between two and nine times. The chain links TRBV7-9 to TRBJ1-2; D is unresolved. CDR3 size: 16 residues. Germline CDR1 and CDR2: SEHNR and FQNEAQ (reference sequence). V was clipped by 7 bases and J by 1 base, with 19 bases between them. The DNA of the CDR3 is TGTGCCAGCACCTCCGTCCACCTGCGGGGTAACTATGGCTACACCTTC. This codes for CASTSVHLRGNYGYTF.

This clone was counted only a few times. The chain joins TRBV4-3 to TRBJ2-5; weak D call: TRBD2 (6 bases). V lost 0 bases and J 3 bases, leaving 8 bases between the germline ends. The CDR3 runs to 14 residues. Germline CDR1 is LGHNA and CDR2 is YSLEER. CDR3 DNA: TGCGCCAGCAGCCAAGACTGGGGGGAAGAGACCCAGTACTTC. Translated, it gives CASSQDWGEETQYF.

V gene TRBV18 combines with J gene TRBJ2-3; TRBD1 or TRBD2 may be the D gene (5 bases each). Germline CDR1 is KGHSH and CDR2 is LQKENI. The length of the CDR3 is 16 residues. V was pared by 3 bases and J by 2 bases, with 15 bases between. The chain's CDR3 is CASSPRGTHNTDTQYF. DNA of the CDR3: TGTGCCAGCTCACCGCGAGGGACCCACAACACAGATACGCAGTATTTT.

The chain employs TRBV6-5 and TRBJ2-7; D is perhaps TRBD2 (6 bases). V was trimmed by 2 bases and J by 3 bases, leaving 17 bases between them. CDR1 is MNHEY, CDR2 SVGAGI, per germline. The CDR3 contains 16 residues. The CDR3 loop reads CASSYQPPGTGYEQYF. CDR3 DNA: TGTGCCAGCAGTTACCAGCCACCAGGGACTGGCTACGAGCAGTACTTC.

The CDR3 is CASSLNRILPGANVLTF. The CDR3 region has the DNA TGTGCCAGCAGTTTAAATCGGATTTTGCCTGGGGCCAACGTCCTGACTTTC. This chain uses TRBV28 with TRBJ2-6; D unclear. Germline V gene data show CDR1 as MDHEN and CDR2 as SYDVKM. V dropped 2 bases and J dropped 2 bases, with 13 bases sitting between them. The length of the CDR3 is 17 residues.

The V call is TRBV9, the J call TRBJ1-1, with D uncertain. Germline V gives CDR1 SGDLS, CDR2 YYNGEE. The germline V and J ends were trimmed by 3 bases and 4 bases, with 10 bases remaining between them. There are 13 residues in the CDR3. For the CDR3, the DNA is TGTGCCAGCAGCGGGGGAGTGAGCACTGAAGCTTTCTTT. Its protein product is CASSGGVSTEAFF.

The J gene is TRBJ2-7, the V gene TRBV19; 7 bases agree with TRBD1. The CDR3 is made up of 15 amino acids. After removal of 1 base from V and 1 base from J, the junction contained 4 bases not matched to a gene. From germline, CDR1 is LNHDA and CDR2 SQIVND (reference sequence). The CDR3 DNA sequence: TGTGCCAGTAGTATAGGACAGGGTTGGTCCTACGAGCAGTACTTC. This encodes CASSIGQGWSYEQYF.

This clone was detected a few times. V gene TRBV11-3 combines with J gene TRBJ2-1; the D is unclear. Germline CDR1 SGHNT, CDR2 YENEEA. This CDR3 spans 14 amino acids. V was cut by 0 bases and J by 6 bases, with 9 bases left in between. The CDR3 DNA is TGTGCCAGCAGCTTAGAACCCACTTCCAATGAGCAGTTCTTC. It encodes CASSLEPTSNEQFF.

The chain joins TRBV9 to TRBJ2-3; TRBD1 or TRBD2 may be the D gene (6 bases each). CDR1 and CDR2 from the germline V gene are SGDLS and YYNGEE. The CDR3 contains 14 residues. V lost 3 bases, J lost 4 bases, and 12 bases lay in between. CDR3 sequence (DNA): TGTGCCAGCAGCGGGGCCGGGGGCGCAGATACGCAGTATTTT. Protein: CASSGAGGADTQYF. Combining the CDR3 with reference TRBV9 and TRBJ2-3 gives the whole variable domain DSGVTQTPKHLITATGQRVTLRCSPRSGDLSVYWYQQSLDQGLQFLIQYYNGEERAKGNILERFSAQQFPDLHSELNLSSLELGDSALYFCASSGAGGADTQYFGPGTRLTVL.

This chain links TRBV5-4 with TRBJ1-4, with 7 positions matching TRBD1. The trim removed 3 bases at V and 8 bases at J, leaving 10 bases unmatched. Germline CDR1 reads SGHNT; CDR2 reads YYREEE (reference sequence). The length of the CDR3 is 15 residues. Here the CDR3 DNA reads TGTGCCAGCAGCTACATGGACAGGTCTGGGGAAAAACTGTTTTTT. Amino acid sequence: CASSYMDRSGEKLFF.